The sequence of this T cell receptor beta chain was determined in a study of graft-versus-host responses after intestinal transplantation. Study-wide results and caveats: Allografts of one patient group, those with graft-donor T cell macrochimerism, had high graft-versus-host to host-versus-graft clonal ratios. Some GvH clones appeared in ileal mucosa or blood before recipient bone marrow.

Details on this clone: Its antigen is unknown.

Trimming took off 6 bases at V and 0 bases at J, with 4 bases between the two ends. The germline V gene has CDR1 DFQATT and CDR2 SNEGSKA (reference sequence). CDR3 length equals 11 residues. The protocol was immunoSEQ multiplex PCR, while the TCRdb copy is restricted to in-frame clones and leaves out a portion. Seen here are about 51,000 clones, 85% to 95% observed once, and the top ten hold around 0.23%. Sample: unstimulated CD8+ T cells sorted from spleen or lymph node cells, taken before transplant. The genes are TRBV20-1 and TRBJ2-3; D is uncertain. The clonotype originates from a human donor who was the organ donor for an intestinal transplant. The CDR3 DNA reads as TGCAGTGCGGATAGCACAGATACGCAGTATTTT. Encoded protein: CSADSTDTQYF.